This record looks at one TCR beta chain sequence and its context. The data were taken from a study of T cells in Graves' hyperthyroidism and ophthalmopathy. The CDR3 length is 15 residues. V lost 3 bases, J lost 0 bases, and 11 bases lay in between. TCR beta CDR3 sequences were amplified from RNA transcripts. Researchers ran a first-round RT-PCR on the TCR CDR3 using the HTBI primer set. MiXCR was run by TCRdb on the multiplex PCR reads, yielding one entry per CDR3 protein. Of fewer than 550,000 distinct CDR3 sequences listed, roughly a quarter are singletons. The sequenced sample was blood. The origin of this receptor is a young woman with Graves' ophthalmopathy. The chain employs TRBV12-3 or TRBV12-4 and TRBJ1-1; D unresolved. The CDR3 loop is CASSFLGSLNTEAFF. Written as DNA, the CDR3 is TGTGCCAGCAGTTTCTTAGGCAGCCTGAACACTGAAGCTTTCTTT.